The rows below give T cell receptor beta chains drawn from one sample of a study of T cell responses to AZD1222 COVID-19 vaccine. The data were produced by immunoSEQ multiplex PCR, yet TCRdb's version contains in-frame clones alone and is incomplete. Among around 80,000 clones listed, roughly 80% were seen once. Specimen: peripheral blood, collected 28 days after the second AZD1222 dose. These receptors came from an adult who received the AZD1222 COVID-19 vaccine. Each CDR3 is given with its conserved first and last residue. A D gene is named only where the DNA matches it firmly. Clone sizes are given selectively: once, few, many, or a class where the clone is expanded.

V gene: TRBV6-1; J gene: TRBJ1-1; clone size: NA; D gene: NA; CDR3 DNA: TGTGCCAGCAGTGAAGCGGGCGGGAGGACTGAAGCTTTCTTT; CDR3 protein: CASSEAGGRTEAFF
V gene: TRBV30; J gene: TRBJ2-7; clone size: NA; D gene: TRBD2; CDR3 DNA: TGTGCCTGGAAATCAGGCGGGAGAAAATTCGAGCAGTACTTC; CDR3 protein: CAWKSGGRKFEQYF
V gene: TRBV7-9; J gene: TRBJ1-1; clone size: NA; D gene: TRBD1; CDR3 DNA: TGTGCCGCGAAAGGGGAGGGGGCCCGACAGGCTTTCTTT; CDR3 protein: CAAKGEGARQAFF
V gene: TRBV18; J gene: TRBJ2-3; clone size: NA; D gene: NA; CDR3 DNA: TGTGCCAGCTCACCGGGGGCAGATACGCAGTATTTT; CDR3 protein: CASSPGADTQYF
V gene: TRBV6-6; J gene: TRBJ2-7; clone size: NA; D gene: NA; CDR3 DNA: TGTGCCAGCAGTTACGGGACCTACGAGCAGTACTTC; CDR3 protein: CASSYGTYEQYF
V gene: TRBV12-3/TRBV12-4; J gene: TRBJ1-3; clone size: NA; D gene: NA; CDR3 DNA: TGTGCCAGCAGTTTAGGTTCTGGAAACACCATATATTTT; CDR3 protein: CASSLGSGNTIYF
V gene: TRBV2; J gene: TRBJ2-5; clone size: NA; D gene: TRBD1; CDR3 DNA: TGTGCCAGCAGCCCTGACAGGGGACGAGAGACCCAGTACTTC; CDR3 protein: CASSPDRGRETQYF
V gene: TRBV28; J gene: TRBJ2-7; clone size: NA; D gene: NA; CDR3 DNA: TGTGCCAGCACCCCTTACCCGGGACTCCAAACTTACGAGCAGTACTTC; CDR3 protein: CASTPYPGLQTYEQYF
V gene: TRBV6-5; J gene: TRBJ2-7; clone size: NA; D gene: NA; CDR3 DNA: TGTGCCAGCAGATATCGTCGAACGGGGACGGGCGAGCAGTACTTC; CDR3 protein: CASRYRRTGTGEQYF
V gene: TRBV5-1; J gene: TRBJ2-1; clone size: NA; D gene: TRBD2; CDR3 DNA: TGCGCCAGCAGCATTAGCGGGAGGGCCAATGAGCAGTTCTTC; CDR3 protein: CASSISGRANEQFF
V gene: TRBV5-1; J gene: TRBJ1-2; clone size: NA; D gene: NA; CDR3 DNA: TGCGCCAGCAGCCCGGGAGGGCAGGGTGACGGCTACACCTTC; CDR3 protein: CASSPGGQGDGYTF
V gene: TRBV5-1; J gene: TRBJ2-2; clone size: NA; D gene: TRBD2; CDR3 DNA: TGCGCCAGCAGCTTTGGGCTAGCGGGTACTTCGACGGCCGGGGAGCTGTTTTTT; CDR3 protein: CASSFGLAGTSTAGELFF
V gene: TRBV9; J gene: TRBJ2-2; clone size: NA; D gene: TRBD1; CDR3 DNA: TGTGCCAGCAGCGTAGTAGGGACAGGGCCCACCGGGGAGCTGTTTTTT; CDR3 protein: CASSVVGTGPTGELFF
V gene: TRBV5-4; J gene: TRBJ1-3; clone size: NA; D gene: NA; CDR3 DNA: TGTGCCAGCAGCGGCGCAGAAAAACGCTCTGGAAACACCATATATTTT; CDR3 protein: CASSGAEKRSGNTIYF
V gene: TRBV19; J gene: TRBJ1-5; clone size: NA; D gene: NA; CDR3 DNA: TGTGCCAGTAGTAAACGGACCGGGGGCAATCAGCCCCAGCATTTT; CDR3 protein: CASSKRTGGNQPQHF
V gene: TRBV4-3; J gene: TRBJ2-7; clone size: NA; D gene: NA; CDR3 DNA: TGCGCCAGCAGCCCAGCTGGGGGGAGCTCCTACGAGCAGTACTTC; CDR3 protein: CASSPAGGSSYEQYF
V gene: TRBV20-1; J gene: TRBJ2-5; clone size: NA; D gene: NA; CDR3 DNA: TGCAGTGCTAGTCCAAAAGAGACCCAGTACTTC; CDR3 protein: CSASPKETQYF
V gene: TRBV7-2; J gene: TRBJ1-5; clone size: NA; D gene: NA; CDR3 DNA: TGTGCCAGCAGCCGCAACGGGGTCAGCAATCAGCCCCAGCATTTT; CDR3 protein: CASSRNGVSNQPQHF
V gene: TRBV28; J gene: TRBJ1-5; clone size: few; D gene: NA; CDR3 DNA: TGTGCCAGCAGTTCCAGGGATCAGCCCCAGCATTTT; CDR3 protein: CASSSRDQPQHF
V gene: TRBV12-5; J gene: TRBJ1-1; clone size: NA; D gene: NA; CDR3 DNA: TGTGCTAGTGTGGGGAACACTGAAGCTTTCTTT; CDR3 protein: CASVGNTEAFF
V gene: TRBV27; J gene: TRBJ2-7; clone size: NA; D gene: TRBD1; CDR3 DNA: TGTGCCAGCAGTTCCGTCCCGGGACAGGTTAACACCTACGAGCAGTACTTC; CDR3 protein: CASSSVPGQVNTYEQYF
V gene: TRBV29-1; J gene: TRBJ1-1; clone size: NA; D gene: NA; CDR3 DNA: TGCAGCGTTGCAAACACTGAAGCTTTCTTT; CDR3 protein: CSVANTEAFF
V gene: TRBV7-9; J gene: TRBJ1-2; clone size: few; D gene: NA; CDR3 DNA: TGTGCCAGCAGCTTAGATGGCAGAACATCAGGCTACACCTTC; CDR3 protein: CASSLDGRTSGYTF
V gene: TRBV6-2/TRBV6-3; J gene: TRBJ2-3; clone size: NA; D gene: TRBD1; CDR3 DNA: TGTGCCAGCAGCCCCGGGTCAGGGGGTAGGGATACGCAGTATTTT; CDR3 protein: CASSPGSGGRDTQYF
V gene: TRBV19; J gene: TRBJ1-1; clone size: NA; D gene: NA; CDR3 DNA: TGTGCCAGTAGTATGAACAGACGTGTCACTGAAGCTTTCTTT; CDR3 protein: CASSMNRRVTEAFF
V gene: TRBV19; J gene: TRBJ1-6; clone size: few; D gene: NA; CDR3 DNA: TGTGCCAGTAGTATGGGGGGACCGAGGAATAATTCACCCCTCCACTTT; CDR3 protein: CASSMGGPRNNSPLHF
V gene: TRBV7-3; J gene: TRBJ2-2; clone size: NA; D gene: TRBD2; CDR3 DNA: TGTGCCAGCAGCTCAGGGACTAGCCGACGCACCGGGGAGCTGTTTTTT; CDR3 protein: CASSSGTSRRTGELFF
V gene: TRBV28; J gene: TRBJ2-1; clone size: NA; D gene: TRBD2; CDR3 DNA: TGTGCCAGCAAGGGACTAGCGGGAGTAGTATCCTACAATGAGCAGTTCTTC; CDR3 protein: CASKGLAGVVSYNEQFF
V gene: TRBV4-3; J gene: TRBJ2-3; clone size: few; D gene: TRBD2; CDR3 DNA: TGCGCCAGCAGCCCTCACGGGAGCGGGAGGACAGATACGCAGTATTTT; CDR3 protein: CASSPHGSGRTDTQYF
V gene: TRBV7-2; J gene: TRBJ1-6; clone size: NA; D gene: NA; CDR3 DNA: TGTGCCAGCAGCCCCAACGGGGCAGGGAGTGGATCACCCCTCCACTTT; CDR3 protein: CASSPNGAGSGSPLHF
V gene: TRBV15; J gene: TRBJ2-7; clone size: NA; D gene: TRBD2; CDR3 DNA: TGTGCCACCAGCAGGGGGACTAGGGGGACCTTCGAGCAGTACTTC; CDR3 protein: CATSRGTRGTFEQYF